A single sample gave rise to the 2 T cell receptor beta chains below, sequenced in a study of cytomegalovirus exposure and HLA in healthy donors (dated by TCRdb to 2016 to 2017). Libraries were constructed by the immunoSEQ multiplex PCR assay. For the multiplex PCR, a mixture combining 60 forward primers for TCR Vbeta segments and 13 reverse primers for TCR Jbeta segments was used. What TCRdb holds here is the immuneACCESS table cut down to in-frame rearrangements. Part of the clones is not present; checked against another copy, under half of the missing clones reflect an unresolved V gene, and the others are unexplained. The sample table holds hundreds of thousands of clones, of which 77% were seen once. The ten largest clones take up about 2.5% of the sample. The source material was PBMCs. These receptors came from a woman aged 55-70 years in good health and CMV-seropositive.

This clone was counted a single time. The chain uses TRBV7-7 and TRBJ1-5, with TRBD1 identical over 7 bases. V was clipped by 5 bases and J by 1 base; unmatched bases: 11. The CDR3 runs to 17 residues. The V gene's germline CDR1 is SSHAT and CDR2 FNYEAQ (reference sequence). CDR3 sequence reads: CASSNLPRDRSNQPQHF. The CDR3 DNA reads TGTGCCAGCAGCAATCTCCCTCGGGACAGAAGCAATCAGCCCCAGCATTTT.

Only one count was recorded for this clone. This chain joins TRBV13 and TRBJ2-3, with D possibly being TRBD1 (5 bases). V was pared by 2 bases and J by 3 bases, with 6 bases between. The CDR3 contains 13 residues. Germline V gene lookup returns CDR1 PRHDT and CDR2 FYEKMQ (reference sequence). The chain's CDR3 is CASSLQGTDTQYF. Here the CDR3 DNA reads TGTGCCAGCAGCTTACAGGGAACAGATACGCAGTATTTT. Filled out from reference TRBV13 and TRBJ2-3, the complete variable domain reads AAGVIQSPRHLIKEKRETATLKCYPIPRHDTVYWYQQGPGQDPQFLISFYEKMQSDKGSIPDRFSAQQFSDYHSELNMSSLELGDSALYFCASSLQGTDTQYFGPGTRLTVL.